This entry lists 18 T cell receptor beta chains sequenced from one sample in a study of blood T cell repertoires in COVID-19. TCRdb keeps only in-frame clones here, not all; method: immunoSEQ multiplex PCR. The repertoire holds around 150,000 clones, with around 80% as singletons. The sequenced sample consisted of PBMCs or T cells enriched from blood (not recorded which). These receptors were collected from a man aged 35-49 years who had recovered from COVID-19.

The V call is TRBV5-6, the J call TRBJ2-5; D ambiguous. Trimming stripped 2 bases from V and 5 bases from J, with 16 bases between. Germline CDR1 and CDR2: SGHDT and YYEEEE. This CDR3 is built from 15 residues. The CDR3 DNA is TGTGCCAGCAGCTTATTTTTGACATCACAGGAGACCCAGTACTTC. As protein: CASSLFLTSQETQYF.

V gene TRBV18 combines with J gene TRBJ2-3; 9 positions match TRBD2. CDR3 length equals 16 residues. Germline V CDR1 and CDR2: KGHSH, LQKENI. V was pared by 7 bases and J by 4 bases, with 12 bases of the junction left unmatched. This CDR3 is CASLAGADTVSDTQYF. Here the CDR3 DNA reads TGTGCCAGCTTAGCGGGGGCCGACACAGTTTCAGATACGCAGTATTTT. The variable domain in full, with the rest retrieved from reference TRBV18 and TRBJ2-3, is NAGVMQNPRHLVRRRGQEARLRCSPMKGHSHVYWYRQLPEEGLKFMVYLQKENIIDESGMPKERFSAEFPKEGPSILRIQQVVRGDSAAYFCASLAGADTVSDTQYFGPGTRLTVL.

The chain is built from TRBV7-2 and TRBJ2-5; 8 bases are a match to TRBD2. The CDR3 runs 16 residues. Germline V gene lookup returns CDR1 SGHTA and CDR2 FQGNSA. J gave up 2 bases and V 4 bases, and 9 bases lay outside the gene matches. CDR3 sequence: CASSSLVRGGQETQYF. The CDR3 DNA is TGTGCCAGCAGCTCGCTCGTCCGGGGGGGGCAAGAGACCCAGTACTTC.

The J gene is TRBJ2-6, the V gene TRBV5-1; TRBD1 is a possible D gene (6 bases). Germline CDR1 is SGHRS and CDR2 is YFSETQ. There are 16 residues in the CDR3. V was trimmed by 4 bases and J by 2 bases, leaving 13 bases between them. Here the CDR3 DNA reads TGCGCCAGCAGCCTTAGTCGGACAGCTGGGGCCAACGTCCTGACTTTC. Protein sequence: CASSLSRTAGANVLTF.

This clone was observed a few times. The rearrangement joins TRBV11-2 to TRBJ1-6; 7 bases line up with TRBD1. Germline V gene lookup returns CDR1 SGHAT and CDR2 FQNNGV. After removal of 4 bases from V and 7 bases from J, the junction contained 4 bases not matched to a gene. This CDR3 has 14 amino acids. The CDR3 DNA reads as TGTGCCAGCAGCTCACCACAGGGGAATTCACCCCTCCACTTT. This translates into CASSSPQGNSPLHF.

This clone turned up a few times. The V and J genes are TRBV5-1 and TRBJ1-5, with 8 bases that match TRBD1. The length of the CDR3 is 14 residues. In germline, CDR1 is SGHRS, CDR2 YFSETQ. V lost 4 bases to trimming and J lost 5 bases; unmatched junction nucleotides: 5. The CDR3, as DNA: TGCGCCAGCAGCCCAGGGGGCGCGGATCAGCCCCAGCATTTT. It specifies CASSPGGADQPQHF.

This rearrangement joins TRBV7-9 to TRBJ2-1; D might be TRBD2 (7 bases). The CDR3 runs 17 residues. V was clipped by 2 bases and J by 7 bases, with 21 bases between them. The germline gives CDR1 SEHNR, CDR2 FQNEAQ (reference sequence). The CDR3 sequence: CASSLRWGASGGNEQFF. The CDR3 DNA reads TGTGCCAGCAGCTTAAGGTGGGGGGCTAGCGGCGGAAATGAGCAGTTCTTC.

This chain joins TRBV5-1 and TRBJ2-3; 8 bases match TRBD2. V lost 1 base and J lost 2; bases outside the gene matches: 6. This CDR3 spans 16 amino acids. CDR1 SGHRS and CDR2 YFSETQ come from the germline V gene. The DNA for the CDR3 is TGCGCCAGCAGCTTGCCGGGGGGGCAAACCACAGATACGCAGTATTTT. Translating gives CASSLPGGQTTDTQYF.

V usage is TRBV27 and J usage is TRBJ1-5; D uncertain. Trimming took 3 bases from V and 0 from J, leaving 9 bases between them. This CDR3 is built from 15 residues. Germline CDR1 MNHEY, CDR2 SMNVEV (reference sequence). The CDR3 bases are TGTGCCAGCAGTTTCTCGGTTAATAGCAATCAGCCCCAGCATTTT. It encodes CASSFSVNSNQPQHF.

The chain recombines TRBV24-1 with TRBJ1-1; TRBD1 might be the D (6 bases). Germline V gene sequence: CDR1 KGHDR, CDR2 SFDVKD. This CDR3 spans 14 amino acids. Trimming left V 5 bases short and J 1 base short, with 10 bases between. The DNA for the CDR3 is TGTGCCACCAGTGGGGAGACAGGGAACACTGAAGCTTTCTTT. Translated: CATSGETGNTEAFF.

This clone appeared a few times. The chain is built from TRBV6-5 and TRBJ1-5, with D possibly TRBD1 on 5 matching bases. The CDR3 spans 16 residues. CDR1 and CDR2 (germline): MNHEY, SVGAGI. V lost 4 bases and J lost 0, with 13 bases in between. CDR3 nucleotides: TGTGCCAGCAGTTCGGGGGTACAAGGTAGCAATCAGCCCCAGCATTTT. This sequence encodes CASSSGVQGSNQPQHF.

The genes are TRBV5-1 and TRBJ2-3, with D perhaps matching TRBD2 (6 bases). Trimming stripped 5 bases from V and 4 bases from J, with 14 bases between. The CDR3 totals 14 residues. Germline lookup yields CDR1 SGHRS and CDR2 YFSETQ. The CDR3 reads CASRGGLQSDTQYF. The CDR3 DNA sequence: TGCGCCAGCAGGGGGGGACTTCAATCAGATACGCAGTATTTT.

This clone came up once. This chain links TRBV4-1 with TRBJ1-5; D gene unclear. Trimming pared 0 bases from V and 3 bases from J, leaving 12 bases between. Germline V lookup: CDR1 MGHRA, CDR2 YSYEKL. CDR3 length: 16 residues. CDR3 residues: CASSQEGSGNNQPQHF. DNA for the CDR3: TGCGCCAGCAGCCAAGAGGGCTCAGGAAACAATCAGCCCCAGCATTTT.

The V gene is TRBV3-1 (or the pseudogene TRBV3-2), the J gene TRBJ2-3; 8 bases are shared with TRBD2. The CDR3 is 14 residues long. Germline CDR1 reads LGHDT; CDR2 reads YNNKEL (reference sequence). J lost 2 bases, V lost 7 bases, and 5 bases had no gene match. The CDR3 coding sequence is TGTGCCAGCACCCTTAGCGGGGTCACAGATACGCAGTATTTT. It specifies CASTLSGVTDTQYF.

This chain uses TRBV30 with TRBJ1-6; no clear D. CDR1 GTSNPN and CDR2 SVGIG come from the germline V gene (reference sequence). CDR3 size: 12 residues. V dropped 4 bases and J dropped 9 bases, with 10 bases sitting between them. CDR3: CAWTIPVSPLHF. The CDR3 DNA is TGTGCCTGGACGATTCCGGTTTCACCCCTCCACTTT. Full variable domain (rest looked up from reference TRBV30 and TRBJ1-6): SQTIHQWPATLVQPVGSPLSLECTVEGTSNPNLYWYRQAAGRGLQLLFYSVGIGQISSEVPQNLSASRPQDRQFILSSKKLLLSDSGFYLCAWTIPVSPLHFGNGTRLTVT.

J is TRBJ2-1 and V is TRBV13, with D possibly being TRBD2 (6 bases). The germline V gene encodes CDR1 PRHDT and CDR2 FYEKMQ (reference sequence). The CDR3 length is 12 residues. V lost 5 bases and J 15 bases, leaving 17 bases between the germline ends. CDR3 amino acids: CASSQRHSGSFF. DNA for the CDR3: TGTGCCAGCAGCCAACGACATAGCGGTTCGTTCTTC.

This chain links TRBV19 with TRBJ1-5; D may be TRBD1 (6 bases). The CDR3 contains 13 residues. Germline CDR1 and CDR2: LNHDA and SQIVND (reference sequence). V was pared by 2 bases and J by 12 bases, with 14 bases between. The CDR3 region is CASSIFSGENQHF. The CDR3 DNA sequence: TGTGCCAGTAGTATATTTTCAGGGGAGAACCAGCATTTT.

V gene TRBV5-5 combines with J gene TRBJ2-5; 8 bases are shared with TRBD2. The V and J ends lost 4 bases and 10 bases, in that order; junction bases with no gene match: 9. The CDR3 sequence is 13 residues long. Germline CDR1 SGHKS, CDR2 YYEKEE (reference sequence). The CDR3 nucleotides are TGTGCCAGCAGCCTAGGGACGGGAGGGTACCAGTACTTC. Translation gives CASSLGTGGYQYF.